This T cell receptor (beta chain) was captured by sequencing in a study of OX40 agonist ivuxolimab in advanced cancers. Turning to the study itself: Dose-escalation patients were diagnosed with hepatocellular carcinoma, melanoma, renal cell cancer or head and neck cancer.

This table comes from immunoSEQ multiplex PCR, and its TCRdb copy is limited to in-frame clones, with some not included. The sample has 77,000 or so clones; 80% to 90% are singletons. V was cut by 3 bases and J by 5 bases, with 14 bases left in between. The germline CDR1 and CDR2 sequences are SGDLS and YYNGEE. This CDR3 contains 14 residues. This clone is a singleton in its sample. The antigen remains undetermined. Findings of the study overall: Those patients achieving a partial response at 0.1-3.0 mg/kg showed among the lowest clonal expansion. Clones of CD4+ and CD8+ blood T cells grew by week 6 at doses of 0.1 to 3.0 mg/kg.

Patients with autoimmune history or systemic immunosuppression were excluded. The V gene is TRBV9, the J gene TRBJ2-5; D ambiguous. Sequencing was performed on CD4+ or CD8+ T cells sorted from blood, taken in a trial of the OX40 agonist ivuxolimab. The sequence derives from an adult with an advanced solid tumor such as melanoma, head and neck, liver or kidney cancer. The CDR3, as DNA: TGTGCCAGCAGCGAAAGGAGTTACGGGGAGACCCAGTACTTC. Translation gives CASSERSYGETQYF.